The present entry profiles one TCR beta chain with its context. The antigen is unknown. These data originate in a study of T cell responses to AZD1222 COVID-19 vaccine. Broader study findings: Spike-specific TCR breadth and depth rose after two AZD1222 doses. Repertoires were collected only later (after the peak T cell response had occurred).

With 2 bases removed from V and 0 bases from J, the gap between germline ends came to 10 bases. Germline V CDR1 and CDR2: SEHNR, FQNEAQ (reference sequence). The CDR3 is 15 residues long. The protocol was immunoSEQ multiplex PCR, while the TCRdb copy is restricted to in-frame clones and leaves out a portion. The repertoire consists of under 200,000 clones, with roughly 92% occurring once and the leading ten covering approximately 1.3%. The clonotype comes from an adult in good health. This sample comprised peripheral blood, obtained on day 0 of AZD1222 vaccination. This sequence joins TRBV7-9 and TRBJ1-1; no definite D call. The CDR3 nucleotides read TGTGCCAGCAGCTTAACGGCAGTCATGAACACTGAAGCTTTCTTT. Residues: CASSLTAVMNTEAFF.